A selection of T cell receptor beta chains follows, all from one sample in a study of shared clonotypes between healthy human individuals. Measured with immunoSEQ multiplex PCR; TCRdb has only the in-frame clones, and not every one. There are roughly 1,500,000 clones in the sample; approximately 98.5% occur only once, and approximately 0.4% lies in the top ten. The sample consisted of naive CD4+ T cells sorted from blood. The receptors were sampled from a man aged 30 to 39 in good health. Each CDR3 is given with its conserved first and last residue. A D gene is named only where the DNA matches it firmly. Size values are once, few and many counts, or a class for expanded clones, and some rows have none.

d_call: TRBD2
clone_size: NA
j_call: TRBJ2-3
v_call: TRBV5-1
cdr3_aa: CASSVGLASRTDTQYF
cdr3_nt: TGCGCCAGCAGCGTGGGACTAGCGTCGAGGACAGATACGCAGTATTTT

d_call: NA
clone_size: NA
j_call: TRBJ2-7
v_call: TRBV7-2
cdr3_aa: CASRAGGTGVEQYF
cdr3_nt: TGTGCCAGCAGGGCGGGAGGGACAGGGGTCGAGCAGTACTTC

d_call: TRBD2
clone_size: NA
j_call: TRBJ2-1
v_call: TRBV18
cdr3_aa: CASSPGSSSGLQQFF
cdr3_nt: TGTGCCAGCTCACCGGGTTCTTCTAGCGGGCTCCAGCAGTTCTTC

d_call: NA
clone_size: NA
j_call: TRBJ2-1
v_call: TRBV29-1
cdr3_aa: CSVEIPTRYNEQFF
cdr3_nt: TGCAGCGTTGAAATCCCAACTAGATACAATGAGCAGTTCTTC

d_call: NA
clone_size: NA
j_call: TRBJ2-1
v_call: TRBV10-1
cdr3_aa: CASSESWRAGVAQNEQFF
cdr3_nt: TGCGCCAGCAGTGAGTCGTGGAGAGCGGGCGTGGCTCAAAATGAGCAGTTCTTC

d_call: NA
clone_size: NA
j_call: TRBJ2-1
v_call: TRBV7-2
cdr3_aa: CASSPGWGNEQFF
cdr3_nt: TGTGCCAGCAGCCCAGGGTGGGGCAATGAGCAGTTCTTC

d_call: NA
clone_size: NA
j_call: TRBJ1-5
v_call: TRBV28
cdr3_aa: CASSSQAGQPQHF
cdr3_nt: TGTGCCAGCAGTTCTCAGGCGGGGCAGCCCCAGCATTTT

d_call: NA
clone_size: NA
j_call: TRBJ1-1
v_call: TRBV7-9
cdr3_aa: CASSSRDIENTEAFF
cdr3_nt: TGTGCCAGCAGCTCGAGGGACATCGAGAACACTGAAGCTTTCTTT

d_call: NA
clone_size: NA
j_call: TRBJ1-4
v_call: TRBV5-5
cdr3_aa: CASSVPGVEKLFF
cdr3_nt: TGTGCCAGCAGTGTACCCGGGGTCGAAAAACTGTTTTTT

d_call: NA
clone_size: NA
j_call: TRBJ1-2
v_call: TRBV6-6
cdr3_aa: CASSYSGRNYGYTF
cdr3_nt: TGTGCCAGCAGTTACTCTGGGAGGAACTATGGCTACACCTTC

d_call: NA
clone_size: NA
j_call: TRBJ2-1
v_call: TRBV2
cdr3_aa: CASYPNGLLGEQFF
cdr3_nt: TGTGCCAGCTACCCAAACGGGCTATTGGGTGAGCAGTTCTTC

d_call: TRBD2
clone_size: NA
j_call: TRBJ2-3
v_call: TRBV5-1
cdr3_aa: CASRPLAGGPGTDTQYF
cdr3_nt: TGCGCCAGCAGACCCCTAGCGGGAGGGCCGGGCACAGATACGCAGTATTTT

d_call: NA
clone_size: NA
j_call: TRBJ2-1
v_call: TRBV18
cdr3_aa: CASSLSQRGIYNEQFF
cdr3_nt: TGTGCCAGCTCTTTATCACAGAGGGGGATTTACAATGAGCAGTTCTTC

d_call: NA
clone_size: NA
j_call: TRBJ2-3
v_call: TRBV6-5
cdr3_aa: CASSYSGADTQYF
cdr3_nt: TGTGCCAGCAGTTACTCGGGAGCAGATACGCAGTATTTT

d_call: TRBD2
clone_size: NA
j_call: TRBJ2-7
v_call: TRBV19
cdr3_aa: CASSETSGRVYEQYF
cdr3_nt: TGTGCCAGTAGTGAAACTAGCGGGAGGGTATACGAGCAGTACTTC

d_call: NA
clone_size: NA
j_call: TRBJ2-3
v_call: TRBV5-1
cdr3_aa: CASSLVLGSTDTQYF
cdr3_nt: TGCGCCAGCAGCTTGGTACTCGGAAGCACAGATACGCAGTATTTT

d_call: NA
clone_size: NA
j_call: TRBJ1-1
v_call: TRBV5-1
cdr3_aa: CASSFSGGANTEAFF
cdr3_nt: TGCGCCAGCAGCTTCAGTGGGGGAGCCAACACTGAAGCTTTCTTT

d_call: NA
clone_size: NA
j_call: TRBJ1-3
v_call: TRBV10-3
cdr3_aa: CAMGGSRTSGNTIYF
cdr3_nt: TGTGCCATGGGGGGGTCCCGAACCTCTGGAAACACCATATATTTT

d_call: NA
clone_size: NA
j_call: TRBJ1-1
v_call: TRBV5-5
cdr3_aa: CASSPDRQRNTEAFF
cdr3_nt: TGTGCCAGCAGCCCTGACAGACAGAGGAACACTGAAGCTTTCTTT

d_call: NA
clone_size: NA
j_call: TRBJ2-3
v_call: TRBV2
cdr3_aa: CASSELGGSTDTQYF
cdr3_nt: TGTGCCAGCAGTGAATTAGGAGGGAGCACAGATACGCAGTATTTT

d_call: TRBD1
clone_size: NA
j_call: TRBJ2-7
v_call: TRBV5-1
cdr3_aa: CASSFPGTAYEQYF
cdr3_nt: TGCGCCAGCAGCTTCCCCGGGACAGCCTACGAGCAGTACTTC

d_call: NA
clone_size: NA
j_call: TRBJ1-4
v_call: TRBV7-2
cdr3_aa: CASSSQQGSGEKLFF
cdr3_nt: TGTGCCAGCAGCAGCCAACAGGGTAGTGGTGAAAAACTGTTTTTT

d_call: NA
clone_size: NA
j_call: TRBJ2-7
v_call: TRBV14
cdr3_aa: CASSPGHPYEQYF
cdr3_nt: TGTGCCAGCAGCCCGGGACACCCCTACGAGCAGTACTTC

d_call: NA
clone_size: NA
j_call: TRBJ2-1
v_call: TRBV5-8
cdr3_aa: CASSFRGSYNEQFF
cdr3_nt: TGTGCCAGCAGCTTCCGGGGCTCCTACAATGAGCAGTTCTTC

d_call: NA
clone_size: NA
j_call: TRBJ2-7
v_call: TRBV5-1
cdr3_aa: CASSLYPPPAGTYEQYF
cdr3_nt: TGCGCCAGCAGCTTGTATCCCCCCCCGGCTGGTACCTACGAGCAGTACTTC

d_call: TRBD1
clone_size: once
j_call: TRBJ1-1
v_call: TRBV7-2
cdr3_aa: CASSLDRGEAFF
cdr3_nt: TGTGCCAGCAGCTTAGACAGGGGTGAAGCTTTCTTT

d_call: NA
clone_size: once
j_call: TRBJ1-4
v_call: TRBV18
cdr3_aa: CASSPGRGNEKLFF
cdr3_nt: TGTGCCAGCTCACCAGGCAGGGGAAACGAAAAACTGTTTTTT

d_call: TRBD2
clone_size: NA
j_call: TRBJ2-3
v_call: TRBV5-4
cdr3_aa: CASSPWSGVGTSGTDTQYF
cdr3_nt: TGTGCCAGCAGCCCCTGGAGTGGGGTCGGGACTAGCGGCACAGATACGCAGTATTTT